Reported below is one TCR beta chain. Its antigen is currently unknown. Each CDR3 protein is one row after TCRdb ran MiXCR on the RT-PCR reads. Among about 170,000 distinct CDR3 sequences listed, roughly 12% were seen once. This specimen belongs to a study of response to subunit inactivated influenza vaccine. General study findings and limits: Seasonal influenza vaccination, on each occasion, was suggested by the authors to recruit few new T cells.

Losses at the gene ends were 0 bases for V and 1 base for J; bases not matched to a gene: 6. This CDR3 is 16 amino acids long. Germline V lookup: CDR1 DFQATT, CDR2 SNEGSKA (reference sequence). These same data were also listed under a study on T cells expressing NK-cell markers. As that report states: The authors made TCR beta cDNA libraries by 5'RACE template switching. This switching added a universal primer site and UMIs. Sorted CD3+CD56-NKG2C+, CD3+CD56+NKG2C+ and CD3+CD56+NKG2C- T cells supplied the TCR beta repertoires. What restricted sorting to alpha-beta TCR T cells in several experiments was an anti-gamma-delta TCR antibody. Dominant NKG2C+ clonotypes accounted for about 1.0-8% of CD8+ T cells in about six donors.

The chain combines TRBV20-1 with TRBJ1-5; 7 nucleotides agree with TRBD1. The source material was CD8+ T cells sorted from PBMCs, sampled 12 days after vaccination. This receptor was obtained from a middle-aged man who received an inactivated influenza vaccine. Here the CDR3 DNA reads TGCAGTGCTAGAGATATGAACAGGGGAAGCAATCAGCCCCAGCATTTT. It codes for CSARDMNRGSNQPQHF.